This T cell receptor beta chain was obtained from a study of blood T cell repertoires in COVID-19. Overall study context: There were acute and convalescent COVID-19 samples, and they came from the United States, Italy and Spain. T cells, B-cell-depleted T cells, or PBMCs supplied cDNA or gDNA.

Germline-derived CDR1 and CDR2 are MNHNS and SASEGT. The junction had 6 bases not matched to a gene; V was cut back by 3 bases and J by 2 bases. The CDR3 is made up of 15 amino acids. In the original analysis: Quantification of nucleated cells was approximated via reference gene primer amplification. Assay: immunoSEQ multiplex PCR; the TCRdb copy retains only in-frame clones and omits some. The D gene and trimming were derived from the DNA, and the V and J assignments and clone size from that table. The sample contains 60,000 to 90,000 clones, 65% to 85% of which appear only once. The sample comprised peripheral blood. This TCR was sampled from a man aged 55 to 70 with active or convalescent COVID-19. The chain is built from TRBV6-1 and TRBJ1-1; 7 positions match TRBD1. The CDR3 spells CASSESGTVNTEAFF. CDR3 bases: TGTGCCAGCAGTGAGTCCGGGACAGTAAACACTGAAGCTTTCTTT.